A selection of T cell receptor beta chains follows, all from one sample in a study of PD-1 blockade in classical Hodgkin lymphoma. Data came from immunoSEQ multiplex PCR; TCRdb stores just in-frame clones and leaves some out. The sample records more than 9,500 clones, roughly 84% being singletons. The sample here was CD4+ T cells from blood, taken at baseline. The receptors here all came from a human donor with classical Hodgkin lymphoma. Both conserved end residues are part of each CDR3. D genes are given only for firm matches. The size of a clone is reported for some rows only, either as once, few or many, or as a class for expanded clones.

size	length	D	V	J	DNA	CDR3
NA	16	TRBD1	TRBV5-4	TRBJ2-5	TGTGCCAGCAGCTACGGACAGGGCTGGCTCCAAGAGACCCAGTACTTC	CASSYGQGWLQETQYF
NA	12	NA	TRBV7-9	TRBJ2-7	TGTGCCAGCAGCTCGGATACGGGGGAGCAGTACTTC	CASSSDTGEQYF
once	14	NA	TRBV6-5	TRBJ2-7	TGTGCCAGCAGTTTGGGGGTTGGGTTCTACGAGCAGTACTTC	CASSLGVGFYEQYF
once	15	NA	TRBV4-2	TRBJ2-7	TGTGCCAGCAGCCAAGTAATAGGGTATTCCTACGAGCAGTACTTC	CASSQVIGYSYEQYF
once	12	NA	TRBV28	TRBJ1-2	TGTGCCAGCAGTTTCGGGAACAGGGCTGACACCTTC	CASSFGNRADTF
NA	15	TRBD1	TRBV28	TRBJ1-2	TGTGCCAGCAGTTTGACAGGGGAAAGGAACTATGGCTACACCTTC	CASSLTGERNYGYTF
NA	15	NA	TRBV7-2	TRBJ2-5	TGTGCCAGCAGCTTAGGGGGCAGGGCACAAGAGACCCAGTACTTC	CASSLGGRAQETQYF
NA	15	NA	TRBV11-2	TRBJ2-3	TGTGCCAGCAGCTTAGATCCACGCAGCACAGATACGCAGTATTTT	CASSLDPRSTDTQYF
NA	15	NA	TRBV6-5	TRBJ2-1	TGTGCCAGCAGTTACTCCGCCGGACCCCACAATGAGCAGTTCTTC	CASSYSAGPHNEQFF
NA	12	NA	TRBV6-6	TRBJ2-7	TGTGCCAGCAGATCACGACCAGACGAGCAGTACTTC	CASRSRPDEQYF
NA	16	TRBD1	TRBV7-2	TRBJ2-7	TGTGCCAGCAGCCACTCCGGGGACAGGGGGTCTTACGAGCAGTACTTC	CASSHSGDRGSYEQYF
NA	14	NA	TRBV4-2	TRBJ2-7	TGTGCCAGCAGCCAAGAAATGACTAGTTTCGAGCAGTACTTC	CASSQEMTSFEQYF
NA	15	TRBD2	TRBV19	TRBJ2-5	TGTGCCAGTAGTAGCGGGGGGGAAAGCCAAGAGACCCAGTACTTC	CASSSGGESQETQYF
once	17	NA	TRBV5-5	TRBJ2-3	TGTGCCAGCAGCTTGGTTTCTGGGTGGTATACCACAGATACGCAGTATTTT	CASSLVSGWYTTDTQYF
NA	14	NA	TRBV28	TRBJ2-3	TGTGCCAGCAGTTTATTGCCCAGCACAGATACGCAGTATTTT	CASSLLPSTDTQYF
NA	21	NA	TRBV6-1	TRBJ2-3	TGTGCCAGCAGTGAAGATTTGATCTTGGGGGGACTCAACCCATACACAGATACGCAGTATTTT	CASSEDLILGGLNPYTDTQYF
NA	14	NA	TRBV18	TRBJ2-5	TGTGCCAGCGCCCAGGGGAGAGTGCCAGAGACCCAGTACTTC	CASAQGRVPETQYF
NA	16	TRBD2	TRBV11-1	TRBJ2-7	TGTGCCAGCAGCTTCAGGGCTAGCGGGGGCCGGAACGAGCAGTACTTC	CASSFRASGGRNEQYF
NA	13	NA	TRBV5-6	TRBJ1-5	TGTGCCAGCAGCTTGGTGGGGACGGGGCCCCAGCATTTT	CASSLVGTGPQHF
NA	15	NA	TRBV9	TRBJ2-5	TGTGCCAGCAGCGTAAGAACAGGGGACTTGGGGACCCAGTACTTC	CASSVRTGDLGTQYF
NA	13	TRBD2	TRBV6-1	TRBJ2-2	TGTGCCAGCGGGGGACTAGCTGGCGGGGAGCTGTTTTTT	CASGGLAGGELFF
NA	14	NA	TRBV18	TRBJ1-5	TGTGCCAGCTCATTTGACAGTCCCAATCAGCCCCAGCATTTT	CASSFDSPNQPQHF
NA	19	TRBD2	TRBV5-4	TRBJ2-1	TGTGCCAGCAGCTTGGATCTGCGGGGGGGCCGTTTCCCAGACAATGAGCAGTTCTTC	CASSLDLRGGRFPDNEQFF
NA	16	TRBD1	TRBV5-1	TRBJ1-4	TGCGCCAGCAGCTTGGCCAGGGGGGGACCTAATGAAAAACTGTTTTTT	CASSLARGGPNEKLFF
NA	16	TRBD1	TRBV19	TRBJ1-1	TGTGCCAGTAGTACCCCCGGGACAGGGATCGGCACTGAAGCTTTCTTT	CASSTPGTGIGTEAFF
NA	14	NA	TRBV6-1	TRBJ2-7	TGTGCCAGCACAGTTCAGACCAGCTCCTACGAGCAGTACTTC	CASTVQTSSYEQYF
NA	14	NA	TRBV6-6	TRBJ1-6	TGTGCCAGCAGTTACACCAGGGAGAGGTCACCCCTCCACTTT	CASSYTRERSPLHF
NA	15	NA	TRBV28	TRBJ1-5	TGTGCCAGCAGAACAGGGTTGAGAGGCAATCAGCCCCAGCATTTT	CASRTGLRGNQPQHF
NA	14	NA	TRBV6-6	TRBJ2-7	TGTGCCAGCAGCCGCCATTGGAGTAAAGACGAGCAGTACTTC	CASSRHWSKDEQYF
NA	15	TRBD1	TRBV6-6	TRBJ1-1	TGTGCCAGCAGTTCCCCCGGGACAGGGGGCACTGAAGCTTTCTTT	CASSSPGTGGTEAFF
NA	14	NA	TRBV9	TRBJ2-1	TGTGCCAGCAGCGTAGCTACTGGGCCTAATGAGCAGTTCTTC	CASSVATGPNEQFF
NA	15	NA	TRBV6-1	TRBJ1-6	TGTGCCAGCAGTGAAACCGGGTCCTATAATTCACCCCTCCACTTT	CASSETGSYNSPLHF
NA	13	NA	TRBV30	TRBJ1-5	TGTGCCTGGAGGGGGGCGGGCAATCAGCCCCAGCATTTT	CAWRGAGNQPQHF
few	15	NA	TRBV19	TRBJ1-2	TGTGCCAGTAGTATGAACACTTTCTCTAACTATGGCTACACCTTC	CASSMNTFSNYGYTF
once	15	TRBD1	TRBV5-6	TRBJ2-7	TGTGCCAGCAGCTTCGGTGACAGGGTCTCTCTGGGGCAGTACTTC	CASSFGDRVSLGQYF
NA	21	TRBD1	TRBV9	TRBJ2-1	TGTGCCAGCAGCGTAGGCTACGGGACAGGGGTTAGCAGGAGCTCCTACAATGAGCAGTTCTTC	CASSVGYGTGVSRSSYNEQFF
NA	13	NA	TRBV29-1	TRBJ2-7	TGCAGCGTTGAACTAGGGGCCTCCTACGAGCAGTACTTC	CSVELGASYEQYF
once	14	NA	TRBV7-3	TRBJ1-2	TGTGCCAGCAGCCCGACAGGAGAAAACTATGGCTACACCTTC	CASSPTGENYGYTF
NA	14	NA	TRBV11-2	TRBJ2-7	TGTGCCAGCAGACCAGTTCTAGGCCCGTACGAGCAGTACTTC	CASRPVLGPYEQYF
NA	15	TRBD1	TRBV7-9	TRBJ1-4	TGTGCCAGCAGTAGTGGAGAGGGGGCTTATGAAAAACTGTTTTTT	CASSSGEGAYEKLFF
NA	18	TRBD1	TRBV19	TRBJ1-5	TGTGCCAGTAGTCGACGGGACAGGGGCTGGGGGGGCAATCAGCCCCAGCATTTT	CASSRRDRGWGGNQPQHF
NA	14	NA	TRBV6-5	TRBJ2-5	TGTGCCAGCAGGGCAGGAGGGGTTCAAGAGACCCAGTACTTC	CASRAGGVQETQYF
NA	15	NA	TRBV7-2	TRBJ2-3	TGTGCCAGCAGCTTAGCGGGGAAGCACACAGATACGCAGTATTTT	CASSLAGKHTDTQYF
NA	15	NA	TRBV7-9	TRBJ2-7	TGTGCCAGCAGCTTATTAATAGGGGCCAACTACGAGCAGTACTTC	CASSLLIGANYEQYF
NA	14	NA	TRBV27	TRBJ1-1	TGTGCCAGCAGTATCCGGACCGCGAACACTGAAGCTTTCTTT	CASSIRTANTEAFF